Listed below are T cell receptor beta chains from one sample, sequenced in a study of PD-1 blockade in classical Hodgkin lymphoma. Measured with immunoSEQ multiplex PCR; TCRdb has only the in-frame clones, and not every one. The sample shows about 100,000 clones, around 89% of them seen only once. The sequencing used peripheral blood mononuclear cells (PBMCs), collected before the second cycle of nivolumab. Receptor source: a human donor with classical Hodgkin lymphoma. Each CDR3 is given with its conserved first and last residue. D genes are given only for firm matches. Clone size appears in some rows only: once, few, many, or a class for an expanded clone.

d_call	j_call	clone_size	v_call	cdr3_nt	cdr3_aa
TRBD1	TRBJ1-1	once	TRBV28	TGTGCCAGCTCCCCGACTAAGACAGGGACTGAAGCTTTCTTT	CASSPTKTGTEAFF
TRBD2	TRBJ2-4	once	TRBV7-2	TGTGCCAGCAGCTCCAGCGGGGGGGCGGGAAACATTCAGTACTTC	CASSSSGGAGNIQYF
TRBD2	TRBJ2-2	-	TRBV19	TGTGCCAGTAGTACAAAAAATAGCGGGGGATATACCGGGGAGCTGTTTTTT	CASSTKNSGGYTGELFF
-	TRBJ2-7	-	TRBV19	TGTGCCACAGTCGGAGAGACTTCCTACGAGCAGTACTTC	CATVGETSYEQYF
-	TRBJ2-2	once	TRBV12-2	TGTGCAAGTCGCTTAGACGCGGGGGCTGACGGCGGGGAGCTGTTTTTT	CASRLDAGADGGELFF
-	TRBJ1-2	once	TRBV25-1	TGTGCCAGCAGTGAATTAGGGCCAGAACGCTACTATGGCTACACCTTC	CASSELGPERYYGYTF
-	TRBJ1-1	once	TRBV5-6	TGTGCCAGCAGTCCCCCTATGCCGGCGAACACTGAAGCTTTCTTT	CASSPPMPANTEAFF
-	TRBJ2-3	few	TRBV27	TGTGCCAGCATCGGCTTTTGGACAGATACGCAGTATTTT	CASIGFWTDTQYF
-	TRBJ2-1	-	TRBV5-6	TGTGCCAGCAGCTTCCTAAACCAGCCCGGGGGAGATTACAATGAGCAGTTCTTC	CASSFLNQPGGDYNEQFF
TRBD1	TRBJ2-2	-	TRBV7-6	TGTGCCAGCAGCTCTTTTAGGGCCTCGAGACAGGGGATCGGCGGGGAGCTGTTTTTT	CASSSFRASRQGIGGELFF
-	TRBJ2-7	-	TRBV29-1	TGCAGCGCCCGGACAGTTTCCGAGCAGTACTTC	CSARTVSEQYF
-	TRBJ2-7	-	TRBV7-9	TGTGCCAGCAGCTTAGAGTGGCGCGAGCAGTACTTC	CASSLEWREQYF
-	TRBJ2-2	-	TRBV7-9	TGTGCCAGCAGCTCCATTGGGGGCGGGGAGCTGTTTTTT	CASSSIGGGELFF
-	TRBJ1-1	-	TRBV2	TGTGCCAGCAGCAGGGGACCCAACACTGAAGCTTTCTTT	CASSRGPNTEAFF
-	TRBJ2-7	-	TRBV4-1	TGCGCCAGCAGTACCGAGGGGGGGCGAATCTACGAGCAGTACTTC	CASSTEGGRIYEQYF
-	TRBJ2-2	-	TRBV5-6	TGTGCCAGCACCTTTGGGGCCACCGGGGAGCTGTTTTTT	CASTFGATGELFF
-	TRBJ2-7	-	TRBV6-6	TGTGCCAGCAGCCCCGGACACCTCGCGGCCGAGCAGTACTTC	CASSPGHLAAEQYF
TRBD2	TRBJ2-3	once	TRBV11-3	TGTGCCAGCAGCGCAACGACTAGCGGGGCGGGGCAGTATTTT	CASSATTSGAGQYF
-	TRBJ2-3	-	TRBV29-1	TGCAGCGTTGAATGGCACCCCACAGATACGCAGTATTTT	CSVEWHPTDTQYF
TRBD1	TRBJ2-7	-	TRBV30	TGTGCCTGGGATGACAGGGAGAGTGACGAGCAGTACTTC	CAWDDRESDEQYF
-	TRBJ2-1	-	TRBV11-2	TGTGCCAGCAGCTTAAATAGGGGGGGCAGAGATGAGCAGTTCTTC	CASSLNRGGRDEQFF
TRBD2	TRBJ2-4	-	TRBV18	TGTGCCAGCTCACCACCGGCTAGCGGGAACATTCAGTACTTC	CASSPPASGNIQYF
-	TRBJ1-1	-	TRBV27	TGTGCCAGCAGCCTCAATACAGGGATGAACACTGAAGCTTTCTTT	CASSLNTGMNTEAFF
-	TRBJ2-5	-	TRBV15	TGTGCCACCAGCACCTTAATGAGGGAACAAGAGACCCAGTACTTC	CATSTLMREQETQYF
-	TRBJ1-2	-	TRBV5-6	TGTGCCAGCAGCTTGGATACCGGCCCCTATGGCTACACCTTC	CASSLDTGPYGYTF
-	TRBJ2-7	-	TRBV7-6	TGTGCCAGCAGCTCCCGGCAGCGCTCCTACGAGCAGTACTTC	CASSSRQRSYEQYF
TRBD1	TRBJ2-7	-	TRBV5-1	TGCGCCAGCAGCAGGGACAGGGGTAATACCCTAGCATACGAGCAGTACTTC	CASSRDRGNTLAYEQYF
-	TRBJ1-5	-	TRBV7-2	TGTGCCAGCAGCACCCCCCCGGGGCCCCAGCATTTT	CASSTPPGPQHF
TRBD1	TRBJ2-2	-	TRBV6-5	TGTGCCAGCACCAACCTACAGGGGGCGAACGGGGAGCTGTTTTTT	CASTNLQGANGELFF
TRBD1	TRBJ2-7	-	TRBV5-1	TGCGCCAGCAGCTTGGCCCCAGGGGGAGAGCAGTACTTC	CASSLAPGGEQYF
TRBD2	TRBJ2-3	-	TRBV10-3	TGTGCCATCAGTGGGGCTAGCGGGGGGCCCAGCACAGATACGCAGTATTTT	CAISGASGGPSTDTQYF
TRBD2	TRBJ2-2	once	TRBV5-1	TGCGCCAGCAGCTTGGATGGTAGCGGGGGTTTTAACACCGGGGAGCTGTTTTTT	CASSLDGSGGFNTGELFF
-	TRBJ1-3	-	TRBV7-8	TGTGCCAGCAGCTTAGGAGGGGCGGGTCCCAGGGGAAACACCATATATTTT	CASSLGGAGPRGNTIYF
TRBD1	TRBJ1-4	-	TRBV18	TGTGCCAGCTCACGCGCGACAGGGGGAAGCGGAAAACTGTTTTTT	CASSRATGGSGKLFF
TRBD1	TRBJ2-7	once	TRBV7-8	TGTGCCAGCAGCTACATTTCGGGACAGACCTACGAGCAGTACTTC	CASSYISGQTYEQYF
TRBD1	TRBJ1-1	few	TRBV6-4	TGTGCCAGCAGTGAAGACGGGACAGGTGGAGCTGAAGCTTTCTTT	CASSEDGTGGAEAFF
-	TRBJ2-5	-	TRBV12-5	TGTGCTAGTGGCCACGCTTATCAAGAGACCCAGTACTTC	CASGHAYQETQYF
-	TRBJ1-1	-	TRBV18	TGTGCCAGCTCACCAGGTGGCAGAACTAAGAACACTGAAGCTTTCTTT	CASSPGGRTKNTEAFF
TRBD1	TRBJ1-2	few	TRBV2	TGTGCCAGCAGGCGGGACAGGGACTATGGCTACACCTTC	CASRRDRDYGYTF
TRBD1	TRBJ1-6	-	TRBV19	TGTGCCAGTAGTACGACAGGGGCACTCTCCTATAATTCACCCCTCCACTTT	CASSTTGALSYNSPLHF
-	TRBJ2-7	-	TRBV30	TGTGCCTGGGGGCGGGACACCCCCTACGAGCAGTACTTC	CAWGRDTPYEQYF
-	TRBJ1-1	-	TRBV19	TGTGCCAGTAGTATCGACCCCGACACTGAAGCTTTCTTT	CASSIDPDTEAFF
-	TRBJ1-1	-	TRBV4-2	TGTGCCAGCAGCGGGGATCGGGAGGCTACTGAAGCTTTCTTT	CASSGDREATEAFF
TRBD1	TRBJ2-3	-	TRBV15	TGTGCCACCAGCCCACGGCGGACAGGGGGCCGCACAGATACGCAGTATTTT	CATSPRRTGGRTDTQYF
TRBD1	TRBJ1-4	-	TRBV7-9	TGTGCCAGCAGCTTCCAGGGGGTGGGTGAAAAACTGTTTTTT	CASSFQGVGEKLFF
-	TRBJ1-6	-	TRBV5-1	TGCGCCAGCAGCCGGGACGTCCTGAGCTCCTATAATTCACCCCTCCACTTT	CASSRDVLSSYNSPLHF
-	TRBJ2-7	-	TRBV5-1	TGCGCCAGCAGCTTGGGGTTTTCCGAGCAGTACTTC	CASSLGFSEQYF
-	TRBJ1-5	-	TRBV6-1	TGTGCCAGCAGTGATCGGGTCCAGCCCCAGCATTTT	CASSDRVQPQHF
-	TRBJ2-7	-	TRBV11-2	TGTGCCAGCAGCTTAGCCGGAAGCTCCTACGAGCAGTACTTC	CASSLAGSSYEQYF
TRBD1	TRBJ2-7	once	TRBV9	TGTGCCAGCAGCGTAGGGACAGGGTTCTACGAGCAGTACTTC	CASSVGTGFYEQYF
TRBD1	TRBJ2-7	-	TRBV2	TGTGCCAGCAGTACAGGGGGCGGAAGTTTGTACGAGCAGTACTTC	CASSTGGGSLYEQYF
TRBD2	TRBJ2-5	-	TRBV5-5	TGTGCCAGCAGCATCTTAGCGGGGGCGGAGACCCAGTACTTC	CASSILAGAETQYF
-	TRBJ2-2	-	TRBV6-5	TGTGCCAGCAGTTACTCGATCGGGACCGGGGAGCTGTTTTTT	CASSYSIGTGELFF